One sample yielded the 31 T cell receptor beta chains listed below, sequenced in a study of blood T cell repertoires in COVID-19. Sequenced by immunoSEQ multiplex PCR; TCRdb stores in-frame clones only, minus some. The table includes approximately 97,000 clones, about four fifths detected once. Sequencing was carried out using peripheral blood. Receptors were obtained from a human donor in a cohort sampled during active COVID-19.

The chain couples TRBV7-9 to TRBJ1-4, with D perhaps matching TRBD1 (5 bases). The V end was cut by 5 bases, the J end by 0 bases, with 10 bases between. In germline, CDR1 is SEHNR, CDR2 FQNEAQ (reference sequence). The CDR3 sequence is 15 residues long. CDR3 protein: CASSRQGTTNEKLFF. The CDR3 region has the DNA TGTGCCAGCAGCCGTCAGGGTACAACTAATGAAAAACTGTTTTTT.

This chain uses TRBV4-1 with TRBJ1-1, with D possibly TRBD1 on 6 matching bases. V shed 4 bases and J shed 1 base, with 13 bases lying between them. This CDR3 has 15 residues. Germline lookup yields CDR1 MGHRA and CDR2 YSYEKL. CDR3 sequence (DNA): TGCGCCAGCAGCCCTTCTTCGACAGGGAACACTGAAGCTTTCTTT. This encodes CASSPSSTGNTEAFF.

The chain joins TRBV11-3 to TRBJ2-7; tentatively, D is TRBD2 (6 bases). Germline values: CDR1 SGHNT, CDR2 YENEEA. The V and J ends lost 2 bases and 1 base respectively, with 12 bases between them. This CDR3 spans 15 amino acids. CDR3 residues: CASSLLGGLSYEQYF. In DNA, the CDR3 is TGTGCCAGCAGCTTATTGGGGGGATTATCCTACGAGCAGTACTTC.

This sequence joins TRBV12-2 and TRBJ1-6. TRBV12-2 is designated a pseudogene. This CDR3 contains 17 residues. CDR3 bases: TGTGCAAGTCGCTTAGTCACCGGGAGCTCCTATAATTCACCCCTCCACTTT. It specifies CASRLVTGSSYNSPLHF.

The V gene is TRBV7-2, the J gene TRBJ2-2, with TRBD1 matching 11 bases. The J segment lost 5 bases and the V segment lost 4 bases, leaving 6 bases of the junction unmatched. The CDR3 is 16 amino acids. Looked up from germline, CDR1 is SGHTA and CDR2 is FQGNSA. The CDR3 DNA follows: TGTGCCAGCAGCTCAATGGGACAGGGGGTGACCGGGGAGCTGTTTTTT. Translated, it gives CASSSMGQGVTGELFF.

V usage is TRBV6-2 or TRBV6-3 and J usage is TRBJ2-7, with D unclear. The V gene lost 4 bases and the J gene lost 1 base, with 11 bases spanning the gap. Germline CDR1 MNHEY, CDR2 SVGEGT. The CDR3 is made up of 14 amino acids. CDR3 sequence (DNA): TGTGCCAGCAGTTCCAGGTCTCTGTCCTACGAGCAGTACTTC. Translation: CASSSRSLSYEQYF.

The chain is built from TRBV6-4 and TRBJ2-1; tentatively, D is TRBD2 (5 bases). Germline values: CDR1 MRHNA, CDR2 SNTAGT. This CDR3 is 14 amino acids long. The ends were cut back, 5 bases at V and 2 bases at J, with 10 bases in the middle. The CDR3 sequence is CASSLSGAYNEQFF. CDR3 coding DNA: TGTGCCAGCAGTTTGAGCGGAGCCTACAATGAGCAGTTCTTC.

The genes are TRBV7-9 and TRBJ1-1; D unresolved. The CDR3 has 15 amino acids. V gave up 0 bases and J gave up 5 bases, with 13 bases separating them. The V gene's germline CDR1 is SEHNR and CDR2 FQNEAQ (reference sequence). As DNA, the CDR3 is TGTGCCAGCAGCTTAGCGATTGGAGGATGGACTGAAGCTTTCTTT. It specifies CASSLAIGGWTEAFF.

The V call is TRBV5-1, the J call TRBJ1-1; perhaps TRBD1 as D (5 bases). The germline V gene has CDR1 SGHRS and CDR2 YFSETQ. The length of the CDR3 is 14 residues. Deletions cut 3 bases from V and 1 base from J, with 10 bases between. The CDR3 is CASSSQGQNTEAFF. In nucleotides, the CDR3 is TGCGCCAGCAGCTCCCAGGGCCAGAACACTGAAGCTTTCTTT. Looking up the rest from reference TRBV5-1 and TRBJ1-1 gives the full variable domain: KAGVTQTPRYLIKTRGQQVTLSCSPISGHRSVSWYQQTPGQGLQFLFEYFSETQRNKGNFPGRFSGRQFSNSRSEMNVSTLELGDSALYLCASSSQGQNTEAFFGQGTRLTVV.

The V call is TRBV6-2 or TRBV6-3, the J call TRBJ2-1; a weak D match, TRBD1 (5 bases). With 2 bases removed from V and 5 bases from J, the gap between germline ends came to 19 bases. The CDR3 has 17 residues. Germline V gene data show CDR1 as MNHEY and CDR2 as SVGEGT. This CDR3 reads CASSYDPRGYMNNEQFF. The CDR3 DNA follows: TGTGCCAGCAGTTACGACCCAAGGGGATACATGAACAATGAGCAGTTCTTC.

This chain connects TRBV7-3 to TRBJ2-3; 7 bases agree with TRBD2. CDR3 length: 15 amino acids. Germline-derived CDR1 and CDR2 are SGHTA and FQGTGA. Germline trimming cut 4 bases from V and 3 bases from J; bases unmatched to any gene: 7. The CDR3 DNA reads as TGTGCCAGCAGCTCTGGGCTAGCGGCAACAGATACGCAGTATTTT. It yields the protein CASSSGLAATDTQYF. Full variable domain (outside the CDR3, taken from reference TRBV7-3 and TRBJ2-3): GAGVSQTPSNKVTEKGKYVELRCDPISGHTALYWYRQSLGQGPEFLIYFQGTGAADDSGLPNDRFFAVRPEGSVSTLKIQRTERGDSAVYLCASSSGLAATDTQYFGPGTRLTVL.

The CDR3: CATSGGGPRRVGLRLNEQFF. The DNA of the CDR3 is TGTGCCACCAGTGGGGGGGGCCCTCGACGCGTCGGTCTTAGGCTCAATGAGCAGTTCTTC. The rearrangement links TRBV24-1 to TRBJ2-1; D is possibly TRBD2 (7 bases). CDR1 is KGHDR, CDR2 SFDVKD, per germline. Trimming stripped 5 bases from V and 6 bases from J, with 31 bases between. The CDR3 spans 20 residues.

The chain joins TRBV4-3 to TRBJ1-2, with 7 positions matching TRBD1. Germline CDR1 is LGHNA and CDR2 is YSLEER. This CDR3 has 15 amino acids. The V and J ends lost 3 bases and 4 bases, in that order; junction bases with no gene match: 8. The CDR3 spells CASSHLTGPSYGYTF. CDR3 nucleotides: TGCGCCAGCAGCCACCTGACAGGGCCGAGCTATGGCTACACCTTC.

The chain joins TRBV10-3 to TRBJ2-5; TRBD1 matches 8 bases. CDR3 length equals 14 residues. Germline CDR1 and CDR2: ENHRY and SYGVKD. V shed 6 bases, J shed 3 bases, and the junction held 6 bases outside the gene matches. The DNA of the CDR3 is TGTGCCATCAGCGTGACAGGGGCCGAAGAGACCCAGTACTTC. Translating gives CAISVTGAEETQYF.

The CDR3: CASSLLDEFTGELFF. CDR3 nucleotides: TGTGCCAGCAGCCTTCTAGATGAATTCACCGGGGAGCTGTTTTTT. V is TRBV9 and J is TRBJ2-2; no firm D call. Germline V gene data show CDR1 as SGDLS and CDR2 as YYNGEE. This CDR3 spans 15 amino acids. V lost 4 bases, J lost 4 bases, and 14 bases lay in between.

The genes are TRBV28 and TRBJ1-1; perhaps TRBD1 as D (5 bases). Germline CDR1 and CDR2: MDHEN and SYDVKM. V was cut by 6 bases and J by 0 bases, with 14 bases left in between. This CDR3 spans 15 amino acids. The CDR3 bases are TGTGCCAGCAGCCGTCTTGCGGGGGTGAACACTGAAGCTTTCTTT. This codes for CASSRLAGVNTEAFF.

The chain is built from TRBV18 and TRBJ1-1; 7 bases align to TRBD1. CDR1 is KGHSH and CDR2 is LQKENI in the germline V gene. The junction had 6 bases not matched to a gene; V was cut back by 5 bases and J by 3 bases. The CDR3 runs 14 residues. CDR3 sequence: CASSVTGSDTEAFF. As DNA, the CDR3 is TGTGCCAGCTCAGTGACAGGGTCGGACACTGAAGCTTTCTTT.

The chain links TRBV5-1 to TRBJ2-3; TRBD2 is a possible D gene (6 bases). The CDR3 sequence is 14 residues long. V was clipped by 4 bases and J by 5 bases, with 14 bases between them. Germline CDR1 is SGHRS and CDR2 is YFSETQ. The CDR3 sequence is CASSKTGAGDTQYF. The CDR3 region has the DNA TGCGCCAGCAGCAAGACGGGAGCCGGAGATACGCAGTATTTT.

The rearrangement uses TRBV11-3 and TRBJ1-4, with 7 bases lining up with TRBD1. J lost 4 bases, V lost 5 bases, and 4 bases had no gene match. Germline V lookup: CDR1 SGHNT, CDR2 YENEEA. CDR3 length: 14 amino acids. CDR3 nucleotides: TGTGCCAGCAGCGGGGGACAGAATAATGAAAAACTGTTTTTT. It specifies CASSGGQNNEKLFF.

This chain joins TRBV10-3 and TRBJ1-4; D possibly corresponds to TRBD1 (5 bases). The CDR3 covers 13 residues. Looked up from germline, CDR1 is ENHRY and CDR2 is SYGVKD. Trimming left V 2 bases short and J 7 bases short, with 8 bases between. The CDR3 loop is CAISEGAREKLFF. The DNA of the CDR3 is TGTGCCATCAGTGAGGGGGCGCGTGAAAAACTGTTTTTT.

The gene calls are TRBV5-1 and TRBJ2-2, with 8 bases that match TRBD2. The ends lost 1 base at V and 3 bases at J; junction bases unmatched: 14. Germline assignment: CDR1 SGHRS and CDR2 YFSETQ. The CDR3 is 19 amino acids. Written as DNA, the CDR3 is TGCGCCAGCAGCTTGCTGCCTAGCGGGTCCGGCGGGGACACCGGGGAGCTGTTTTTT. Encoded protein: CASSLLPSGSGGDTGELFF.

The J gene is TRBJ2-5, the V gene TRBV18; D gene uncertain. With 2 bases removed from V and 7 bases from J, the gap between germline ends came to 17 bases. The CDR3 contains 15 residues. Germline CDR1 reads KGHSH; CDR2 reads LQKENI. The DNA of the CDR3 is TGTGCCAGCTCACCATTCAATCTGGGCCAGGCGACCCAGTACTTC. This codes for CASSPFNLGQATQYF.

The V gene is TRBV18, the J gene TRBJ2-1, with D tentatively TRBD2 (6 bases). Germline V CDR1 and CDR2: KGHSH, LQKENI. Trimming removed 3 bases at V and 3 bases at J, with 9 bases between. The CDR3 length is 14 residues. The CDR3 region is CASSPTGGYNEQFF. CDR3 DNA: TGTGCCAGCTCACCGACCGGGGGCTACAATGAGCAGTTCTTC.

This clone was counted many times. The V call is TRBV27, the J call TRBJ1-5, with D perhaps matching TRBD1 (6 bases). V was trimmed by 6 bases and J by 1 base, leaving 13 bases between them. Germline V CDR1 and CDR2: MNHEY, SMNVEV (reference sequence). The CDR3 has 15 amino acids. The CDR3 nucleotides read TGTGCCAGCAGACAGGGATTGTTGAGCAATCAGCCCCAGCATTTT. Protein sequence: CASRQGLLSNQPQHF.

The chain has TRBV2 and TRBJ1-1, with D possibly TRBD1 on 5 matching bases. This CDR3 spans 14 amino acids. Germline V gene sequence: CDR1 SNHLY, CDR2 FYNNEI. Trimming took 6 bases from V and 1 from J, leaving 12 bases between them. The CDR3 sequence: CASSPDIPNTEAFF. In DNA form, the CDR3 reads TGTGCCAGCAGCCCGGACATACCGAACACTGAAGCTTTCTTT.

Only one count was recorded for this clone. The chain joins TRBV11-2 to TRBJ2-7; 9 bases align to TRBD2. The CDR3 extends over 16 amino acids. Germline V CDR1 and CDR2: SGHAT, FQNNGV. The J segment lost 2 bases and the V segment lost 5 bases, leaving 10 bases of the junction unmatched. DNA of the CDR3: TGTGCCAGCAGCCGACGACTGGGCGGGGGGGCCTACGAGCAGTACTTC. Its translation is CASSRRLGGGAYEQYF. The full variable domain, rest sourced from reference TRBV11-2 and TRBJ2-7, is EAGVAQSPRYKIIEKRQSVAFWCNPISGHATLYWYQQILGQGPKLLIQFQNNGVVDDSQLPKDRFSAERLKGVDSTLKIQPAKLEDSAVYLCASSRRLGGGAYEQYFGPGTRLTVT.

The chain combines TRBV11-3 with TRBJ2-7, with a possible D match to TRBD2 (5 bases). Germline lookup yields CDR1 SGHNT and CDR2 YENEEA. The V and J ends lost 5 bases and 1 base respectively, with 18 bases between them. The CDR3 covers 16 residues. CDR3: CASSPRGPGESYEQYF. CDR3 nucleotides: TGTGCCAGCAGCCCCCGGGGTCCCGGAGAATCCTACGAGCAGTACTTC.

The CDR3 nucleotides read TGTGCCAGCAGTGACAGGGGCAGGACCGGGGAGCTGTTTTTT. Residues: CASSDRGRTGELFF. This rearrangement joins TRBV6-4 to TRBJ2-2; TRBD1 is a possible D gene (5 bases). The germline V and J ends were trimmed by 2 bases and 5 bases, with 9 bases remaining between them. Germline V gene sequence: CDR1 MRHNA, CDR2 SNTAGT. This CDR3 is 14 amino acids long.

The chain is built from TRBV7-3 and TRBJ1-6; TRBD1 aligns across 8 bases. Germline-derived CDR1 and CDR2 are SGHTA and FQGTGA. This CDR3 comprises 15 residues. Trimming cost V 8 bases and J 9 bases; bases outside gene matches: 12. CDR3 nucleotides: TGTGCCAGCGGCCCGGGGACAGGAGTCGGTTCACCCCTCCACTTT. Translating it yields CASGPGTGVGSPLHF.

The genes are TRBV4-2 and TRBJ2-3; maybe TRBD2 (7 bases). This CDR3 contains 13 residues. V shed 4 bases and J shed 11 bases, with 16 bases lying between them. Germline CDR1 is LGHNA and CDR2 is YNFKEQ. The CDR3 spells CASSLAGGGKQYF. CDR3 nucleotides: TGTGCCAGCAGCCTCGCTGGGGGGGGCAAGCAGTATTTT.

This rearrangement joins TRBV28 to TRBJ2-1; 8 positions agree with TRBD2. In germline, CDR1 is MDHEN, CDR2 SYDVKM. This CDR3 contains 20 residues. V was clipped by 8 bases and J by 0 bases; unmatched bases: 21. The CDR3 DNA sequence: TGTGCCAGCCCCCCAAGAGCGGGGGTATTAAGTCTGAGCTCCTACAATGAGCAGTTCTTC. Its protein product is CASPPRAGVLSLSSYNEQFF.